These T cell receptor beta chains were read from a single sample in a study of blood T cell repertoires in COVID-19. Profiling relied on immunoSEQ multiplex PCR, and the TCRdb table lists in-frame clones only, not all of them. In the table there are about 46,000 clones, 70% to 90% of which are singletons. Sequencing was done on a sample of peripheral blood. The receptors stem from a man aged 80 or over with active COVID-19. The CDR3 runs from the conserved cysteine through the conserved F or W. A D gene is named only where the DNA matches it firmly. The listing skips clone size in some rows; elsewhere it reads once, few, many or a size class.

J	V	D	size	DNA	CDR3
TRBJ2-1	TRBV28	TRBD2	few	TGTGCCAGCAGTTTCGGGGGACTAGCGGCCTACAATGAGCAGTTCTTC	CASSFGGLAAYNEQFF
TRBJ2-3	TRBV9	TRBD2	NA	TGTGCCAGCAGCGGCGCCTTTGGGGCGGGAGTCACAGATACGCAGTATTTT	CASSGAFGAGVTDTQYF
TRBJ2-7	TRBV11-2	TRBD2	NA	TGTGCCAGCAGCTTAGCTAGCGGGACTAGCTCCTACGAGCAGTACTTC	CASSLASGTSSYEQYF
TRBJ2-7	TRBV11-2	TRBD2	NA	TGTGCCAGCAGCTTACGGACTAGCGGGAGCTACGAGCAGTACTTC	CASSLRTSGSYEQYF
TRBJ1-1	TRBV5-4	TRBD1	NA	TGTGCCAGCAGCTGGGGACAGGGGGGGACTGAAGCTTTCTTT	CASSWGQGGTEAFF
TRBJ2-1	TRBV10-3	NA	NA	TGTGCCATCAGTGAGTCGACATCCAATGAGCAGTTCTTC	CAISESTSNEQFF
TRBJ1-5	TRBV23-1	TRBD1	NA	TGCGCCAGCAGTCAAGGACGGGACAGGGATTGGAATCAGCCCCAGCATTTT	CASSQGRDRDWNQPQHF
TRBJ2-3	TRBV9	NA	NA	TGTGCCAGCACCCCAGGAAGGGGCCTGGCAGATACGCAGTATTTT	CASTPGRGLADTQYF
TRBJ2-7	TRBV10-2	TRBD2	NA	TGCGCCAGCAGGACTAGCGGGAGGAACGAGCAGTACTTC	CASRTSGRNEQYF
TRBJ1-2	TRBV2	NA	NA	TGTGCCAGCACACCTCTAGACAGGTACACCTTC	CASTPLDRYTF
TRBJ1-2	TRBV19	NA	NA	TGTGCCAGTGAAGCGGGAAACTATGGCTACACCTTC	CASEAGNYGYTF
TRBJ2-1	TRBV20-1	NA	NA	TGCAGTGCTAGTGGACGGAACAGTCGTTACAATGAGCAGTTCTTC	CSASGRNSRYNEQFF
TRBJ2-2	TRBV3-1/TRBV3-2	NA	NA	TGTGCCAGCAGCCAAAACATCCGGGAGTCGAACACCGGGGAGCTGTTTTTT	CASSQNIRESNTGELFF
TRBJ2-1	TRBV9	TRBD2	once	TGTGCCAGCAGCGCTCGACTAGCGGGAGGTGAAAATGAGCAGTTCTTC	CASSARLAGGENEQFF
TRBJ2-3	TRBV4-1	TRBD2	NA	TGCGCCAGCAGCCAAGGTCCAGCGGGAACAGATACGCAGTATTTT	CASSQGPAGTDTQYF
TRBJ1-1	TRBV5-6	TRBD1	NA	TGTGCCAGCAGCAGGATGACAGGGATAGCTGAAGCTTTCTTT	CASSRMTGIAEAFF
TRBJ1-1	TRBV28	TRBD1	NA	TGTGCCAGCAGTCCACGACAGGGGGCGAGGCACACTGAAGCTTTCTTT	CASSPRQGARHTEAFF
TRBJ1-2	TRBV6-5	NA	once	TGTGCCAGCACTAACACGAGGAATGGCTACACCTTC	CASTNTRNGYTF
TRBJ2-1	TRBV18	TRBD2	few	TGTGCCAGCTCACCAGCGACTAGCGGGACTGAGCAGTTCTTC	CASSPATSGTEQFF
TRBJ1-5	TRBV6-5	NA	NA	TGTGCCAGCAGCCGGGATTATAACAATCAGCCCCAGCATTTT	CASSRDYNNQPQHF
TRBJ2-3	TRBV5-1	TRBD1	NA	TGCGCCAGCAGCCCTAGGGGGCCAGATACGCAGTATTTT	CASSPRGPDTQYF
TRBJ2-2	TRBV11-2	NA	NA	TGTGCCAGCAGCCCAACTAGCAGGGCACCGTATTTTCCCGGGGAGCTGTTTTTT	CASSPTSRAPYFPGELFF
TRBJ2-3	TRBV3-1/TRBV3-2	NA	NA	TGTGCCAGCAGCTGGCAGGGGGGCAGCACAGATACGCAGTATTTT	CASSWQGGSTDTQYF
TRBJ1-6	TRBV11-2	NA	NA	TGTGCCAGCAGCTTAGATTATACCCTAGCCGGATCCCCCCTCCACTTT	CASSLDYTLAGSPLHF
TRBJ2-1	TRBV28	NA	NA	TGTGCCAGCAGTTGGCGGCTGGCGGAGTACAATGAGCAGTTCTTC	CASSWRLAEYNEQFF
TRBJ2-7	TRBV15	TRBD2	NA	TGTGCCACCAGCACCGGGCGGGGGGCCGATTACGAGCAGTACTTC	CATSTGRGADYEQYF
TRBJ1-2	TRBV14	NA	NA	TGTGCCAGCAGCAAAGATGAACCGGCCGGGAGTCAGGGCTACACCTTC	CASSKDEPAGSQGYTF
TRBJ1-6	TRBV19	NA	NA	TGTGCCAGTAGTCCTCGGGACTCAAATTCACCCCTCCACTTT	CASSPRDSNSPLHF
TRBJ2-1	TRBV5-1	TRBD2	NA	TGCGCCAGCAGCTTGGATGGGACTAGGAATGAGCAGTTCTTC	CASSLDGTRNEQFF
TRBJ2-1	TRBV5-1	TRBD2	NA	TGCGCCAGCAGCCTCGCGGGAGGGCCCAATGAGCAGTTCTTC	CASSLAGGPNEQFF
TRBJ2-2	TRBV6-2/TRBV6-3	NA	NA	TGTGCCAGCAGTGCATGGCGGGCGAACACCGGGGAGCTGTTTTTT	CASSAWRANTGELFF